This TCR beta chain came from a study of shared clonotypes between healthy human individuals. Libraries were prepared by immunoSEQ multiplex PCR; TCRdb keeps only in-frame clonotypes and omits some of them. The sample lists over a million clones; about 98% were seen once. Study-level points and caveats: Approximately 5% of naive CD4 clonotypes were shared across four donors. The expectation was that sequencing depth would affect clonotype sharing among donors. Only a few donors were included, so the genetic and exposure-history diversity represented was limited.

This clone was detected once. The target antigen is unknown. The V end was cut by 3 bases, the J end by 5 bases, with 13 bases between. CDR3 size: 14 residues. CDR1 is MNHEY and CDR2 is SMNVEV in the germline V gene (reference sequence). V and J are TRBV27 and TRBJ2-5, with D maybe TRBD1 (6 bases). Sequenced material: naive CD4+ T cells sorted from blood. The subset denotes: CD45RA+ positively selected. The TCR sequence derives from a man in his thirties or forties in good health. The DNA of the CDR3 is TGTGCCAGCAGTTTCGGGCCTAGGGGGGAGACCCAGTACTTC. Protein product: CASSFGPRGETQYF.